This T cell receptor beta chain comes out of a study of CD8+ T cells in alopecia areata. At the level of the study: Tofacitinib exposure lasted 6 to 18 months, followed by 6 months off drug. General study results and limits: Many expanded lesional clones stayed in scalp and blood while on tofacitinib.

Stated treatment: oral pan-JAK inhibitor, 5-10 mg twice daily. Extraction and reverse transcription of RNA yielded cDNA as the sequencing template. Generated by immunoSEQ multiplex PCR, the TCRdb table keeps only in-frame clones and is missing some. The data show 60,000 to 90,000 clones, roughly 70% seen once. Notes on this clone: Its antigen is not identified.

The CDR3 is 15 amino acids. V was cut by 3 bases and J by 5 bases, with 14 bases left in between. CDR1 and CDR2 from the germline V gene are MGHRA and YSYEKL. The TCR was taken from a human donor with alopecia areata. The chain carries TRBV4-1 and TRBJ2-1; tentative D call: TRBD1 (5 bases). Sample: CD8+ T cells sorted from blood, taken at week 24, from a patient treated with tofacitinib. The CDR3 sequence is CASSHRVSRDNEQFF. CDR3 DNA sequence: TGCGCCAGCAGCCACAGGGTGAGTAGAGACAATGAGCAGTTCTTC.